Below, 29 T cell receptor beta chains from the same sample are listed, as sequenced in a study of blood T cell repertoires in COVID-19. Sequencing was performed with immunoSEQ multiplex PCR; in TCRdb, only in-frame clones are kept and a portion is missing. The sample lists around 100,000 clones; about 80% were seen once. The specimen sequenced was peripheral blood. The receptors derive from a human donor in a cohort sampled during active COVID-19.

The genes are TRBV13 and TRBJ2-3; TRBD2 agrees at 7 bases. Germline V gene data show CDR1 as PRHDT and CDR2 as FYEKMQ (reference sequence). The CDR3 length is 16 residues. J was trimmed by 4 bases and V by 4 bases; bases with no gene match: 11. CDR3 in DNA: TGTGCCAGCAGCTCCCTAATGGCGGGAGTGGCAGATACGCAGTATTTT. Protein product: CASSSLMAGVADTQYF.

Here the CDR3 DNA reads TGTGCCAGCTCACCACCGGCAACCCAGGGCTACTATGGCTACACCTTC. Residues: CASSPPATQGYYGYTF. This rearrangement joins TRBV18 to TRBJ1-2, with D perhaps TRBD1 (5 bases). In germline, CDR1 is KGHSH, CDR2 LQKENI. The germline V and J ends were trimmed by 0 bases and 3 bases, with 14 bases remaining between them. The length of the CDR3 is 16 residues.

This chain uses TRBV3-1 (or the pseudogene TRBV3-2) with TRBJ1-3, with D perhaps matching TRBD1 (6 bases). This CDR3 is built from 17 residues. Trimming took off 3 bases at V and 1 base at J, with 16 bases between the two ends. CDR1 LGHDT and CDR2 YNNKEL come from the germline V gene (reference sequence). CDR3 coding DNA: TGTGCCAGCAGCCACCTCTTACAGGGAAGGTCTGGAAACACCATATATTTT. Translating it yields CASSHLLQGRSGNTIYF.

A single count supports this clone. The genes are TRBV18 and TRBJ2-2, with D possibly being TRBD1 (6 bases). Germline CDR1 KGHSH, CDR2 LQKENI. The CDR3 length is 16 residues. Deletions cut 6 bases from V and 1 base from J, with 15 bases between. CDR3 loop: CASSQGRQENTGELFF. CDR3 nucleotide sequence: TGTGCCAGCTCCCAGGGCCGACAGGAGAACACCGGGGAGCTGTTTTTT.

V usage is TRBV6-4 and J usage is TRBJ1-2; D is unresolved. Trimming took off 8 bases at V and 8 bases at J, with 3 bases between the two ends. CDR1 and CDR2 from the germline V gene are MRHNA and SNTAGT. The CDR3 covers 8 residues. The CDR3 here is CASLGYTF. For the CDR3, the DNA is TGTGCCAGCCTGGGCTACACCTTC.

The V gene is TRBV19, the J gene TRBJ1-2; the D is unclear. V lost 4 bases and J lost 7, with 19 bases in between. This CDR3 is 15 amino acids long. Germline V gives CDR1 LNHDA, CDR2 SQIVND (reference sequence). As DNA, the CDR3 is TGTGCCAGTAGTAATGTAATCGCGGCTCCTCCTGGCTACACCTTC. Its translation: CASSNVIAAPPGYTF.

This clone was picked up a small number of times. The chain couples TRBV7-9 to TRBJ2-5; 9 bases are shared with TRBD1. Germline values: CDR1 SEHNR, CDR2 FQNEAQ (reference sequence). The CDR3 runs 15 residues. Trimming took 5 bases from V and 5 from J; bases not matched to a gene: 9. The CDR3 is CASSDTGGRRETQYF. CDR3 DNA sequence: TGTGCCAGCAGCGATACAGGGGGCCGGCGGGAGACCCAGTACTTC.

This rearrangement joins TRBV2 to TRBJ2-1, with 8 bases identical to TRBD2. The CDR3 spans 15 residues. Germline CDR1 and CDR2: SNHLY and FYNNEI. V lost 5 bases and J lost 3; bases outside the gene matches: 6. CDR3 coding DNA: TGTGCCAGCAGTCAAAGCGGGGGAGGCTACAATGAGCAGTTCTTC. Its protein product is CASSQSGGGYNEQFF.

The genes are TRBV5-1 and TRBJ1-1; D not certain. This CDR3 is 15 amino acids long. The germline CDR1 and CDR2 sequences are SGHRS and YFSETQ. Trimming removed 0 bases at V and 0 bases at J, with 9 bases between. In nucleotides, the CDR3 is TGCGCCAGCAGCTTGGTACCCAGTTTGAACACTGAAGCTTTCTTT. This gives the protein CASSLVPSLNTEAFF. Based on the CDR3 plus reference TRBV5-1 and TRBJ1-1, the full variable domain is KAGVTQTPRYLIKTRGQQVTLSCSPISGHRSVSWYQQTPGQGLQFLFEYFSETQRNKGNFPGRFSGRQFSNSRSEMNVSTLELGDSALYLCASSLVPSLNTEAFFGQGTRLTVV.

CDR3 sequence (DNA): TGTGCCAGCAGTTTCGGGACAGTCTACGAGCAGTACTTC. Translation gives CASSFGTVYEQYF. The chain uses TRBV28 and TRBJ2-7, with 7 bases identical to TRBD1. Germline V CDR1 and CDR2: MDHEN, SYDVKM. The trim removed 3 bases at V and 3 bases at J, leaving 2 bases unmatched. This CDR3 comprises 13 residues.

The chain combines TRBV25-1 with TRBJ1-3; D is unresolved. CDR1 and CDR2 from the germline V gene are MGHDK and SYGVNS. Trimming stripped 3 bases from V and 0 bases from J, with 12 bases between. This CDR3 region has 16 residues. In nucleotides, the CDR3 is TGTGCCAGCAGTGAGTTCACTGGAGTCTCTGGAAACACCATATATTTT. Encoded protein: CASSEFTGVSGNTIYF.

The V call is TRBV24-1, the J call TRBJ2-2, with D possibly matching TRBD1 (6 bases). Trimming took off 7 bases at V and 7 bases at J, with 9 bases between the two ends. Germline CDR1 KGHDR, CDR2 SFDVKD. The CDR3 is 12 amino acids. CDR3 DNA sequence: TGTGCCACCAGCGGGACACTCGGGGAGCTGTTTTTT. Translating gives CATSGTLGELFF.

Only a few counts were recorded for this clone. The DNA of the CDR3 is TGTGCCAGCAGCTTGGCTGGGGGGGAGTACACTGAAGCTTTCTTT. Translating gives CASSLAGGEYTEAFF. The chain has TRBV5-4 and TRBJ1-1, with a tentative D call TRBD1 (5 bases). Trimming pared 0 bases from V and 3 bases from J, leaving 12 bases between. CDR3 length equals 15 residues. The V gene's germline CDR1 is SGHNT and CDR2 YYREEE (reference sequence).

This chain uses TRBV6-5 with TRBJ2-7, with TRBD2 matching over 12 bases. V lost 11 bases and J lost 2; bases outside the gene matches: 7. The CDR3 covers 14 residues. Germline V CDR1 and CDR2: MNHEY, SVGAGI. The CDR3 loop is CALQTSGRAYEQYF. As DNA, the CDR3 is TGTGCCCTGCAGACTAGCGGGAGAGCCTACGAGCAGTACTTC.

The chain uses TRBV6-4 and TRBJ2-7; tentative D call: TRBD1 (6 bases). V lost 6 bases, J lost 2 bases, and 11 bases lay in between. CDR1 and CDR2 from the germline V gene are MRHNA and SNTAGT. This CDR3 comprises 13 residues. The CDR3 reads CASRDSLPYEQYF. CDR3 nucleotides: TGTGCCAGCAGGGACAGTCTACCCTACGAGCAGTACTTC.

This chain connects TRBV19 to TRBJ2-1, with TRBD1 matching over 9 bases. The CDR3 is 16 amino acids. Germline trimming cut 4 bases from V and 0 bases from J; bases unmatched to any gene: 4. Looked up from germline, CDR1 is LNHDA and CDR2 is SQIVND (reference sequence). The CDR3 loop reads CASSTAGQGSYNEQFF. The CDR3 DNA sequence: TGTGCCAGTAGTACGGCGGGACAGGGCTCCTACAATGAGCAGTTCTTC.

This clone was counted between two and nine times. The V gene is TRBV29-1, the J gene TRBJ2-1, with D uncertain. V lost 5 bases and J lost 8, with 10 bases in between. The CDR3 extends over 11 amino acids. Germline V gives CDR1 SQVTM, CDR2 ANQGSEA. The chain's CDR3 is CSVLGIYEQFF. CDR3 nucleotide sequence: TGCAGCGTTCTAGGTATCTATGAGCAGTTCTTC.

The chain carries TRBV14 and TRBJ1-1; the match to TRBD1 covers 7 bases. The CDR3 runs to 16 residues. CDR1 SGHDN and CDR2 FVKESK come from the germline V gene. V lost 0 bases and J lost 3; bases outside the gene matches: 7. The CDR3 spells CASSQDLGTVYTEAFF. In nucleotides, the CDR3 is TGTGCCAGCAGCCAAGATTTGGGGACAGTTTACACTGAAGCTTTCTTT. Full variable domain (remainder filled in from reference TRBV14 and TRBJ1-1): EAGVTQFPSHSVIEKGQTVTLRCDPISGHDNLYWYRRVMGKEIKFLLHFVKESKQDESGMPNNRFLAERTGGTYSTLKVQPAELEDSGVYFCASSQDLGTVYTEAFFGQGTRLTVV.

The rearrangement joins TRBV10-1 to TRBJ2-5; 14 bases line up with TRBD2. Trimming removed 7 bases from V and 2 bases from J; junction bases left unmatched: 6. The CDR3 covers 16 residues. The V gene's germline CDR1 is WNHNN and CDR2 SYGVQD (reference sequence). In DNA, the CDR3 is TGCGCCAGCACACGAGGACTAGCGGGGGGTCAAGAGACCCAGTACTTC. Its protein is CASTRGLAGGQETQYF.

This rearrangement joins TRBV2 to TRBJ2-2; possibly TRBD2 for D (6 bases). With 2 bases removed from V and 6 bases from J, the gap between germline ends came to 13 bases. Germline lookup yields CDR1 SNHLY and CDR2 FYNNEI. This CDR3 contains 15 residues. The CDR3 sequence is CASSEWGVRAGELFF. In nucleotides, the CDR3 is TGTGCCAGCAGTGAATGGGGGGTACGGGCCGGGGAGCTGTTTTTT.

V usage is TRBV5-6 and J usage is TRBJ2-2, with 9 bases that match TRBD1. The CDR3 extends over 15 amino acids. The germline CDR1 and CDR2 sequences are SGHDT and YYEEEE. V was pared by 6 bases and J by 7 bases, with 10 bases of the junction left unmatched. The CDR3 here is CASTRQGVKIGELFF. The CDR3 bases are TGTGCCAGCACCCGACAGGGGGTCAAGATCGGGGAGCTGTTTTTT. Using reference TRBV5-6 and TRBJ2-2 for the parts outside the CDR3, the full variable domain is DAGVTQSPTHLIKTRGQQVTLRCSPKSGHDTVSWYQQALGQGPQFIFQYYEEEERQRGNFPDRFSGHQFPNYSSELNVNALLLGDSALYLCASTRQGVKIGELFFGEGSRLTVL.

The CDR3 nucleotides are TGCGCCAGCAGCCGAAGCGGGAATAAGAACACTGAAGCTTTCTTT. Amino acids: CASSRSGNKNTEAFF. V and J are TRBV4-3 and TRBJ1-1; no clear D. Germline values: CDR1 LGHNA, CDR2 YSLEER. Between the trimmed V and J ends, which lost 4 bases and 1 base, there was a span of 13 bases. The CDR3 contains 15 residues.

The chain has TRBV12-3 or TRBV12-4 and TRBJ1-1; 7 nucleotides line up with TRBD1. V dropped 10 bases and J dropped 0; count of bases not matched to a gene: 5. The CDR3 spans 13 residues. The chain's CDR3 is CATRQGLNTEAFF. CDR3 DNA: TGTGCCACCCGACAGGGACTGAACACTGAAGCTTTCTTT.

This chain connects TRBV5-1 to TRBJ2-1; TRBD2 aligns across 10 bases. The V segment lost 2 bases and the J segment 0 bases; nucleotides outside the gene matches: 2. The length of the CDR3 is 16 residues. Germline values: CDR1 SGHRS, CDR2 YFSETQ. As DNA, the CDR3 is TGCGCCAGCAGCTTAGCTAGCGGGAGCTCCTACAATGAGCAGTTCTTC. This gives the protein CASSLASGSSYNEQFF.

In nucleotides, the CDR3 is TGTGCCAGCTCACCGATACCCCCAGGGGGGAGTCATACCAATTCACCCCTCCACTTT. It codes for CASSPIPPGGSHTNSPLHF. The genes are TRBV18 and TRBJ1-6, with 7 bases identical to TRBD1. CDR1 and CDR2 (germline): KGHSH, LQKENI. There are 19 residues in the CDR3. J gave up 7 bases and V 3 bases, and 18 bases lay outside the gene matches.

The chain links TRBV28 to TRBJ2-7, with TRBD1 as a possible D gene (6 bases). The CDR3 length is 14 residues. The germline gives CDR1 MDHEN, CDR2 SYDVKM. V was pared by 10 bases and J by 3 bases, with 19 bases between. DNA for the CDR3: TGTGCCATCGGCTTAGGGGGACACATCTACGAGCAGTACTTC. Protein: CAIGLGGHIYEQYF.

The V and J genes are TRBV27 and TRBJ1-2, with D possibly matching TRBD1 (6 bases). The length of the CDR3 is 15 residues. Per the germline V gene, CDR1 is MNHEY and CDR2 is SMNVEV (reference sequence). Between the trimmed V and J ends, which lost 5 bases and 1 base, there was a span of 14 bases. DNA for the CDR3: TGTGCCAGCAGTCTCCGACAGGAACTTAACTATGGCTACACCTTC. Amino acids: CASSLRQELNYGYTF.

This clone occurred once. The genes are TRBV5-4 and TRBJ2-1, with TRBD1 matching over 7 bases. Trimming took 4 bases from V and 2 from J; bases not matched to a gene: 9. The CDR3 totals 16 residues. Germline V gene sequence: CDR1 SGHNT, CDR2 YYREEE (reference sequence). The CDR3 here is CASSGPGTATYNEQFF. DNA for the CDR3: TGTGCCAGCAGCGGGCCCGGGACAGCTACCTACAATGAGCAGTTCTTC.

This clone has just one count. The CDR3 spells CASSLIGSRDTQYF. CDR3 coding DNA: TGTGCCAGCAGCTTAATCGGTTCAAGAGATACGCAGTATTTT. The chain links TRBV11-2 to TRBJ2-3; D not resolved. Germline V CDR1 and CDR2: SGHAT, FQNNGV. CDR3 length equals 14 residues. V lost 2 bases, J lost 5 bases, and 11 bases lay in between. Full variable domain (rest looked up from reference TRBV11-2 and TRBJ2-3): EAGVAQSPRYKIIEKRQSVAFWCNPISGHATLYWYQQILGQGPKLLIQFQNNGVVDDSQLPKDRFSAERLKGVDSTLKIQPAKLEDSAVYLCASSLIGSRDTQYFGPGTRLTVL.